This TCR beta chain derives from a study of blood T cell repertoires in COVID-19. Study background: PBMCs, B-cell-depleted T cells, or T cells were the source of the cDNA or gDNA that made up the material.

The authors' processing: Nucleated cell number was recorded as an estimate derived from reference gene primer amplification. Produced via immunoSEQ multiplex PCR; TCRdb's table is partial and in-frame only. Clone size and V and J calls were adopted from that table, with D and trimming inferred from the DNA. Counted here are about 180,000 clones, about 85% occurring once; the ten biggest clones make up roughly 18%. Seattle's cohort entered during active infection and was followed longitudinally. The V gene lost 0 bases and the J gene lost 0 bases, with 6 bases spanning the gap. The CDR3 loop spans 15 amino acids. The germline V gene has CDR1 SGDLS and CDR2 YYNGEE.

The chain employs TRBV9 and TRBJ2-2; D is possibly TRBD1 (5 bases). The sequencing input was peripheral blood. This clonotype was obtained from a person between 65 and 79 years old with COVID-19, enrolled during active disease. This chain's CDR3 is CASSVVQANTGELFF. DNA for the CDR3: TGTGCCAGCAGCGTAGTACAGGCGAACACCGGGGAGCTGTTTTTT.